Below, 19 T cell receptor beta chains from the same sample are listed, as sequenced in a study of T-cell reconstitution after alpha-beta-depleted transplantation in children. Preparation of the TCRbeta library used unique molecular identifiers. TCRdb passed the PCR reads through MiXCR, listing each CDR3 protein once. The repertoire holds 500,000 to 750,000 distinct CDR3 sequences, with 27% as singletons. The source was PBMCs, collected before TCRalphabeta/CD19-depleted stem cell transplant. Source of these receptors: a boy under two years old with Wiskott-Aldrich syndrome, due to receive a stem cell transplant.

The chain links TRBV29-1 to TRBJ1-2; 7 bases fit TRBD1. V lost 6 bases to trimming and J lost 8 bases; unmatched junction nucleotides: 6. The V gene's germline CDR1 is SQVTM and CDR2 ANQGSEA. This CDR3 has 11 amino acids. The CDR3 DNA reads TGCAGCGTCGTGGCAGGGGGAGGCTACACCTTC. This encodes CSVVAGGGYTF.

The genes are TRBV6-2 or TRBV6-3 and TRBJ1-1, with D hard to call. V dropped 4 bases and J dropped 1 base, with 10 bases sitting between them. This CDR3 contains 14 residues. Germline lookup yields CDR1 MNHEY and CDR2 SVGEGT. The chain's CDR3 is CASSLPSPNTEAFF. CDR3 nucleotides: TGTGCCAGCAGTTTACCATCCCCGAACACTGAAGCTTTCTTT.

The chain combines TRBV6-1 with TRBJ2-1, with TRBD1 matching 7 bases. Germline V gene lookup returns CDR1 MNHNS and CDR2 SASEGT. The V segment lost 11 bases and the J segment 3 bases; nucleotides outside the gene matches: 7. This CDR3 spans 13 amino acids. The CDR3 bases are TGTGCCTGCTGGACAGGAGACTACAATGAGCAGTTCTTC. Translated: CACWTGDYNEQFF.

The rearrangement uses TRBV20-1 and TRBJ1-5; the D gene is possibly TRBD1 (6 bases). The germline V gene has CDR1 DFQATT and CDR2 SNEGSKA (reference sequence). The CDR3 sequence is 13 residues long. V lost 3 bases and J lost 9, with 15 bases in between. The CDR3 DNA follows: TGCAGTGCTAGGGGAGAGGGACACGGGCCCCAGCATTTT. Encoded protein: CSARGEGHGPQHF.

The gene calls are TRBV10-3 and TRBJ2-2; 9 nucleotides agree with TRBD2. Trimming at V came to 10 bases and at J to 3 bases, leaving 6 bases not matched to a gene. The germline CDR1 and CDR2 sequences are ENHRY and SYGVKD. The CDR3 extends over 14 amino acids. The CDR3 nucleotides are TGTGCCACCCTAGCGGGAAAGGACACCGGGGAGCTGTTTTTT. Translating gives CATLAGKDTGELFF.

V and J are TRBV10-3 and TRBJ2-3; D remains unclear. Trimming cost V 2 bases and J 9 bases, with 9 bases left between them. The length of the CDR3 is 12 residues. In germline, CDR1 is ENHRY, CDR2 SYGVKD. DNA for the CDR3: TGTGCCATCAGTGAGGAAGGTGTAACGCAGTATTTT. Translating gives CAISEEGVTQYF.

V usage is TRBV10-3 and J usage is TRBJ2-1; the D is unclear. Germline CDR1 and CDR2: ENHRY and SYGVKD. The V end lost 0 bases, the J end lost 10 bases, and 7 bases lay between the germline ends. This CDR3 is built from 12 residues. The CDR3 nucleotides are TGTGCCATCAGTGAGTCGACGATCGAGCAGTTCTTC. Its translation: CAISESTIEQFF.

This clonotype was observed a handful of times. The chain is built from TRBV11-2 and TRBJ1-4, with D hard to call. CDR1 is SGHAT and CDR2 is FQNNGV in the germline V gene. This CDR3 is 15 amino acids long. V was trimmed by 5 bases and J by 8 bases, leaving 18 bases between them. The CDR3 loop reads CASSALFFSDEKLFF. The DNA of the CDR3 is TGTGCCAGCAGCGCGCTCTTTTTTAGTGACGAAAAACTGTTTTTT. Full variable domain (rest looked up from reference TRBV11-2 and TRBJ1-4): EAGVAQSPRYKIIEKRQSVAFWCNPISGHATLYWYQQILGQGPKLLIQFQNNGVVDDSQLPKDRFSAERLKGVDSTLKIQPAKLEDSAVYLCASSALFFSDEKLFFGSGTQLSVL.

The chain uses TRBV7-9 and TRBJ2-2, with TRBD2 identical over 8 bases. Germline trimming cut 5 bases from V and 5 bases from J; bases unmatched to any gene: 13. Per germline, CDR1 SEHNR and CDR2 FQNEAQ (reference sequence). This CDR3 comprises 17 residues. The CDR3 DNA is TGTGCCAGCAGCCCGCGACGGGGGGGGCCTGGAACCGGGGAGCTGTTTTTT. Translated, it gives CASSPRRGGPGTGELFF.

The chain employs TRBV6-1 and TRBJ2-3, with D maybe TRBD1 (6 bases). Looked up from germline, CDR1 is MNHNS and CDR2 is SASEGT. With 1 base removed from V and 7 bases from J, the gap between germline ends came to 9 bases. The CDR3 length is 13 residues. CDR3 amino acids: CASSEVDRNTQYF. The CDR3 DNA sequence: TGTGCCAGCAGTGAAGTCGACAGGAATACGCAGTATTTT.

This chain connects TRBV24-1 to TRBJ2-5; either TRBD1 or TRBD2 may supply D (6 bases each). The CDR3 sequence is 15 residues long. V lost 4 bases and J 4 bases, leaving 15 bases between the germline ends. Germline assignment: CDR1 KGHDR and CDR2 SFDVKD. The CDR3 region is CATSDWMGGRETQYF. The CDR3 nucleotides read TGTGCCACCAGTGACTGGATGGGGGGCCGAGAGACCCAGTACTTC.

This clonotype was seen a single time. CDR3 DNA: TGCAGTGCTAGAGATCGACTCACCGGCTCCTACGAGCAGTACTTC. Amino acid sequence: CSARDRLTGSYEQYF. The J gene is TRBJ2-7, the V gene TRBV20-1; unclear D gene. Germline V lookup: CDR1 DFQATT, CDR2 SNEGSKA (reference sequence). V lost 0 bases and J 0 bases, leaving 12 bases between the germline ends. The CDR3 sequence is 15 residues long.

The V and J genes are TRBV28 and TRBJ2-2; 7 bases align to TRBD1. Germline assignment: CDR1 MDHEN and CDR2 SYDVKM. Trimming removed 6 bases from V and 5 bases from J; junction bases left unmatched: 3. The CDR3 length is 13 residues. CDR3 amino acids: CASSNRGTGELFF. In nucleotides, the CDR3 is TGTGCCAGCAGCAACAGGGGTACCGGGGAGCTGTTTTTT.

The chain carries TRBV20-1 and TRBJ1-3; no definite D call. Germline V gene data show CDR1 as DFQATT and CDR2 as SNEGSKA (reference sequence). The germline V and J ends were trimmed by 2 bases and 3 bases, with 8 bases remaining between them. The CDR3 is 13 residues long. CDR3 nucleotides: TGCAGTGCTAGACCTAGGGTTGGAAACACCATATATTTT. Translation: CSARPRVGNTIYF.

The chain has TRBV18 and TRBJ1-1; perhaps TRBD1 as D (6 bases). Germline CDR1 is KGHSH and CDR2 is LQKENI. Trimming left V 4 bases short and J 11 bases short, with 11 bases between. The CDR3 is 11 residues long. As DNA, the CDR3 is TGTGCCAGCTCACGACAGGCAGAGGCTTTCTTT. Protein: CASSRQAEAFF.

This CDR3 reads CASSLPLYTGELFF. Here the CDR3 DNA reads TGTGCCAGCAGCCTCCCCCTATACACCGGGGAGCTGTTTTTT. The V call is TRBV7-9, the J call TRBJ2-2; D is unresolved. CDR3 length equals 14 residues. Germline V lookup: CDR1 SEHNR, CDR2 FQNEAQ (reference sequence). V was clipped by 5 bases and J by 3 bases, with 10 bases between them.

This chain connects TRBV5-8 to TRBJ2-7; TRBD1 agrees at 7 bases. The germline V gene has CDR1 SGHTS and CDR2 YDEGEE. CDR3 length: 14 residues. Unmatched junction bases numbered 5, after V lost 2 bases and J lost 3 bases. The CDR3 DNA sequence: TGTGCCAGCAGCTTCCCGGGACAGTACTACGAGCAGTACTTC. The encoded protein is CASSFPGQYYEQYF.

The sample holds a few counts of this clonotype. The rearrangement links TRBV4-1 to TRBJ2-7; 9 bases agree with TRBD1. Germline loops: CDR1 MGHRA, CDR2 YSYEKL. The CDR3 is made up of 11 amino acids. The junction had 4 bases not matched to a gene; V was cut back by 10 bases and J by 6 bases. The CDR3, as DNA: TGCGCCACACAGGGGGCCGGCGAGCAGTACTTC. It yields the protein CATQGAGEQYF.

V is TRBV5-1 and J is TRBJ2-7; D not certain. CDR1 and CDR2 from the germline V gene are SGHRS and YFSETQ. The V gene lost 1 base and the J gene lost 5 bases, with 13 bases spanning the gap. The CDR3 runs 14 residues. CDR3 DNA sequence: TGCGCCAGCAGCTTGCCGGGTCGAAGCCACGAGCAGTACTTC. Translating it yields CASSLPGRSHEQYF.